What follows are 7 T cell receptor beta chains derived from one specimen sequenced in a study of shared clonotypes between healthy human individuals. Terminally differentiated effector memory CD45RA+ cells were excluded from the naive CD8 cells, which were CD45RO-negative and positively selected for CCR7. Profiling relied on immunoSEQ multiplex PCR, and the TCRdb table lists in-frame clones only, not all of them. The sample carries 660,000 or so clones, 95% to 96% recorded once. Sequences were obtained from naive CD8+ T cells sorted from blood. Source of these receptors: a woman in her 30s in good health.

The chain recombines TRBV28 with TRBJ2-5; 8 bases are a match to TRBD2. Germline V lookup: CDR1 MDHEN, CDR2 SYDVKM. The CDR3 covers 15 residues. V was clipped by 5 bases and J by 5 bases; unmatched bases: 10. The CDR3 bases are TGTGCCAGCAGTACAATCAGCGGGAGCGGGGAGACCCAGTACTTC. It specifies CASSTISGSGETQYF.

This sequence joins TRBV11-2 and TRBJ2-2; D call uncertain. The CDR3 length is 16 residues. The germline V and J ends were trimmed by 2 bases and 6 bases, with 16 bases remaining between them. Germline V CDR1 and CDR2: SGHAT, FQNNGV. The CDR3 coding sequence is TGTGCCAGCAGCTTATTTGCTGGAGTTTTTGCCGGGGAGCTGTTTTTT. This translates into CASSLFAGVFAGELFF.

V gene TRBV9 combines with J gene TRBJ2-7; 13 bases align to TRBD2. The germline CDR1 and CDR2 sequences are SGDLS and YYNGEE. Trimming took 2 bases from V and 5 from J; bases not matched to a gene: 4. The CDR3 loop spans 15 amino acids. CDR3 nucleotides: TGTGCCAGCAGCGTTGGACTAGCGGGAGAAAACGAGCAGTACTTC. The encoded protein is CASSVGLAGENEQYF.

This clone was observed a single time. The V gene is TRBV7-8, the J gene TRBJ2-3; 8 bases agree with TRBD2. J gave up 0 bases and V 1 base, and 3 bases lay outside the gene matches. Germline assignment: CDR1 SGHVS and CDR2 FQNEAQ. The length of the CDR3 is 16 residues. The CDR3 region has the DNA TGTGCCAGCAGCTTAGTGGCTAGCGGGAGCACAGATACGCAGTATTTT. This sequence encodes CASSLVASGSTDTQYF.

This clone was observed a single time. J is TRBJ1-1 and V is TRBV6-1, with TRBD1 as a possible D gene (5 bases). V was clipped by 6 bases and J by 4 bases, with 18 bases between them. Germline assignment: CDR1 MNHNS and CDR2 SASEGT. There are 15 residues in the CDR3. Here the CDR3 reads CASSLGGVLSTEAFF. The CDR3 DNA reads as TGTGCCAGCAGCCTGGGGGGGGTTTTGAGCACTGAAGCTTTCTTT.

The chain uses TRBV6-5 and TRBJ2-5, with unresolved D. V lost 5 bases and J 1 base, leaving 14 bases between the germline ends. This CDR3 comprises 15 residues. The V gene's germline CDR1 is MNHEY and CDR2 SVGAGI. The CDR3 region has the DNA TGTGCCAGCAGTCCCACCCCCCGGGCCCAAGAGACCCAGTACTTC. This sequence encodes CASSPTPRAQETQYF.

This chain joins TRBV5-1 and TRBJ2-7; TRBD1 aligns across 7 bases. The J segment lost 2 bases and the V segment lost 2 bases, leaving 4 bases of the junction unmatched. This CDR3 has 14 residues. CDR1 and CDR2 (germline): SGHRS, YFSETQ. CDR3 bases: TGCGCCAGCAGCTTCCGGGACAGAGCCTACGAGCAGTACTTC. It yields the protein CASSFRDRAYEQYF.